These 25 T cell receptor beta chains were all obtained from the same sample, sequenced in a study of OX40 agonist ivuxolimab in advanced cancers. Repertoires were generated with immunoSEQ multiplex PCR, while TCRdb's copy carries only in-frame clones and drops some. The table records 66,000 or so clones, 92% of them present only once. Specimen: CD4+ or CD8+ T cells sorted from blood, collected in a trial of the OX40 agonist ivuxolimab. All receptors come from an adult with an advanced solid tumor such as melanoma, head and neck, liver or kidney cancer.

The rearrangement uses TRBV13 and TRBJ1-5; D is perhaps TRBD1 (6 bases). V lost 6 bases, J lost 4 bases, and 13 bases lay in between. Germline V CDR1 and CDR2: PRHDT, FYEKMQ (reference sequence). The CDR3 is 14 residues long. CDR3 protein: CASSEGGPNQPQHF. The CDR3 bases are TGTGCCAGCAGTGAGGGGGGCCCTAATCAGCCCCAGCATTTT.

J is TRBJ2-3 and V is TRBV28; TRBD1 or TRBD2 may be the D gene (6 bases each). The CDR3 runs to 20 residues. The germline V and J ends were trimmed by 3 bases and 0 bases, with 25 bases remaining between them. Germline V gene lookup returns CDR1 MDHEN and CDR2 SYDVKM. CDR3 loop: CASSFPPLTGAYFSTDTQYF. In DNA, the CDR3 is TGTGCCAGCAGTTTCCCTCCCTTGACGGGGGCGTACTTCAGCACAGATACGCAGTATTTT.

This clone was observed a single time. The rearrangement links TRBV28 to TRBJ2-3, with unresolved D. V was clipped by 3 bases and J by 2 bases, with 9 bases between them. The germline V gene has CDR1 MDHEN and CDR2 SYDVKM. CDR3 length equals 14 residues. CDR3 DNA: TGTGCCAGCAGTTTCGATCTCAACACAGATACGCAGTATTTT. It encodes CASSFDLNTDTQYF.

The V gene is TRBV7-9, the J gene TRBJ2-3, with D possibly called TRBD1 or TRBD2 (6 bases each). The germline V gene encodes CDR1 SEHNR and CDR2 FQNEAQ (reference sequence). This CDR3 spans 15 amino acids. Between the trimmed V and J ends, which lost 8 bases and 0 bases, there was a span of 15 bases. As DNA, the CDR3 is TGTGCCAGCTCGGGGGAAGGGGGAAGCACAGATACGCAGTATTTT. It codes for CASSGEGGSTDTQYF.

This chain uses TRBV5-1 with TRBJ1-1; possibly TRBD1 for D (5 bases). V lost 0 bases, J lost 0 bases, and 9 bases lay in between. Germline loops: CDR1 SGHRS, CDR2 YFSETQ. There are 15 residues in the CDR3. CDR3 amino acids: CASSLGQIMNTEAFF. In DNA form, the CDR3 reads TGCGCCAGCAGCTTGGGACAGATCATGAACACTGAAGCTTTCTTT.

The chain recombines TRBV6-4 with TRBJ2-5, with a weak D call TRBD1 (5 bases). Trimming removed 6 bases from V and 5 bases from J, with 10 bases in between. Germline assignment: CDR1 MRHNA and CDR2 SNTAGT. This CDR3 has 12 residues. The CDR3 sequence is CASRGPGETQYF. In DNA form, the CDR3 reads TGTGCCAGCAGGGGGCCCGGGGAGACCCAGTACTTC.

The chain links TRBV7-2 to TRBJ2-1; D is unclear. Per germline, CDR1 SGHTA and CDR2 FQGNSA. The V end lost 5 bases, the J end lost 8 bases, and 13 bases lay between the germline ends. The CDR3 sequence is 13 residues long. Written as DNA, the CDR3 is TGTGCCAGCAGCCCCCGTTGGGGTGATGAGCAGTTCTTC. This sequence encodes CASSPRWGDEQFF.

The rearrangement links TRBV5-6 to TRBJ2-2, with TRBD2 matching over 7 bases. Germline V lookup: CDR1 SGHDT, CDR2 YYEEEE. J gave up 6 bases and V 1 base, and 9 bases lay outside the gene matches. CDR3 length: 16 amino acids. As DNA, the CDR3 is TGTGCCAGCAGCTTGTTTCTAGGGAGCGGGGCCGGGGAGCTGTTTTTT. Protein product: CASSLFLGSGAGELFF.

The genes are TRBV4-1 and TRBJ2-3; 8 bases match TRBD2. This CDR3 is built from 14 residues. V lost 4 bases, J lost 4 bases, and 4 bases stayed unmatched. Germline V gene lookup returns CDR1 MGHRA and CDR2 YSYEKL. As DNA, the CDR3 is TGCGCCAGCAGCCTCAGCGGGGGAGCAGATACGCAGTATTTT. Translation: CASSLSGGADTQYF.

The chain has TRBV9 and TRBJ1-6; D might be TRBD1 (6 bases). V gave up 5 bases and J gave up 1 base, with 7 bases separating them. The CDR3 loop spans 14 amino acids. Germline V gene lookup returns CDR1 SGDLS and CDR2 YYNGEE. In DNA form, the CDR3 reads TGTGCCAGCAGTCAGGGGTCCTATAATTCACCCCTCCACTTT. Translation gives CASSQGSYNSPLHF.

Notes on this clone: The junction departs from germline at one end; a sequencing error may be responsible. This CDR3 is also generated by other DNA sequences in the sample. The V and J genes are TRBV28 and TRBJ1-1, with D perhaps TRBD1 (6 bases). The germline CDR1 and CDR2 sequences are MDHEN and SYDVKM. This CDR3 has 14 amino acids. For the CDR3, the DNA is TGTGCCAGCATTCCCAGGGGCCTAAACACTGAAGCTTTTTTT. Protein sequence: CASIPRGLNTEAFF.

The CDR3 DNA follows: TGTGCCAGCAGCTTGTCGGCTTATGGCTACACCTTC. Encoded protein: CASSLSAYGYTF. This chain uses TRBV5-8 with TRBJ1-2; D gene uncertain. Trimming pared 1 base from V and 5 bases from J, leaving 6 bases between. Looked up from germline, CDR1 is SGHTS and CDR2 is YDEGEE. The CDR3 is made up of 12 amino acids.

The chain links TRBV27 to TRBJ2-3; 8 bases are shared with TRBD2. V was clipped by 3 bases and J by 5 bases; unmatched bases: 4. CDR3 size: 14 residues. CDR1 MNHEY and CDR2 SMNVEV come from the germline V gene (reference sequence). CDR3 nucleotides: TGTGCCAGCAGTTTCGGGGGGGCCGTAGATACGCAGTATTTT. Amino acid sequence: CASSFGGAVDTQYF.

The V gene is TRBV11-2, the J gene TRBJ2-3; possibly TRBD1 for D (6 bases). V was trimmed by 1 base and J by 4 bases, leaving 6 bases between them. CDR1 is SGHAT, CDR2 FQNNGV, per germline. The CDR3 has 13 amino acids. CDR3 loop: CASSLGTADTQYF. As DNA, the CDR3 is TGTGCCAGCAGCTTAGGGACAGCAGATACGCAGTATTTT.

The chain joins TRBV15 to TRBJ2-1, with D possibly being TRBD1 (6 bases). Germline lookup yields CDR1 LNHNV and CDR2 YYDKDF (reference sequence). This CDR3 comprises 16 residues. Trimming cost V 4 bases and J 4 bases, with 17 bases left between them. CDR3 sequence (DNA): TGTGCCACCAGCAACTTTTTACAGGGCGAATACAATGAGCAGTTCTTC. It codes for CATSNFLQGEYNEQFF.

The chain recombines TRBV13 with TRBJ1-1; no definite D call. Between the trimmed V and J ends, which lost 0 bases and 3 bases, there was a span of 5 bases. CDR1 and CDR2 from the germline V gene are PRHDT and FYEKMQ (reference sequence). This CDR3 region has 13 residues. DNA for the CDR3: TGTGCCAGCAGCTTAGGTCAGGACACTGAAGCTTTCTTT. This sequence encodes CASSLGQDTEAFF.

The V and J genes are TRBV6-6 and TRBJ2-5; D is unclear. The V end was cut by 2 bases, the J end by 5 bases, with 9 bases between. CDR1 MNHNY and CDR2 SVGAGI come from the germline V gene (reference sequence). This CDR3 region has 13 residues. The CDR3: CASSYAWRETQYF. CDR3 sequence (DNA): TGTGCCAGCAGTTACGCGTGGCGGGAGACCCAGTACTTC.

CDR3 region: CASTSGRNEQFF. CDR3 coding DNA: TGTGCCAGCACATCCGGACGCAATGAGCAGTTCTTC. The gene calls are TRBV5-4 and TRBJ2-1; no clear D gene. Trimming took off 6 bases at V and 6 bases at J, with 10 bases between the two ends. The CDR3 is 12 amino acids. The germline gives CDR1 SGHNT, CDR2 YYREEE (reference sequence).

The CDR3 protein is CASSVGGGTSGDEQFF. CDR3 in DNA: TGTGCCAGCAGCGTAGGGGGAGGGACTAGCGGGGATGAGCAGTTCTTC. This chain links TRBV9 with TRBJ2-1, with TRBD2 identical over 13 bases. Germline V gene data show CDR1 as SGDLS and CDR2 as YYNGEE. The CDR3 consists of 16 residues. V was clipped by 0 bases and J by 8 bases; unmatched bases: 5.

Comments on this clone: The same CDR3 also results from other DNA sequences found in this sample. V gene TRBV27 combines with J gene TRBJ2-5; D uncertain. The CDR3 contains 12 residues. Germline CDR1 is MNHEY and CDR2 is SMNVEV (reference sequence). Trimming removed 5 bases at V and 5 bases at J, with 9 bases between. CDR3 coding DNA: TGTGCCAGCAGTCCCAATGGGGAGACCCAGTACTTC. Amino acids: CASSPNGETQYF.

DNA for the CDR3: TGTGCCAGCACCCCATACGGACAGTATAATTCACCCCTCCACTTT. It encodes CASTPYGQYNSPLHF. The rearrangement uses TRBV28 and TRBJ1-6, with TRBD1 as a possible D gene (6 bases). This CDR3 is built from 15 residues. V shed 7 bases and J shed 4 bases, with 14 bases lying between them. Per the germline V gene, CDR1 is MDHEN and CDR2 is SYDVKM.

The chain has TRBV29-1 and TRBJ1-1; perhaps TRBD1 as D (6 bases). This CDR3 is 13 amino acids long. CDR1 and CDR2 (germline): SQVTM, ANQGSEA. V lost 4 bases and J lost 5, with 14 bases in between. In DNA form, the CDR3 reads TGCAGCGTTGTTGGGGGGCGACGGACTGAAGCTTTCTTT. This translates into CSVVGGRRTEAFF.

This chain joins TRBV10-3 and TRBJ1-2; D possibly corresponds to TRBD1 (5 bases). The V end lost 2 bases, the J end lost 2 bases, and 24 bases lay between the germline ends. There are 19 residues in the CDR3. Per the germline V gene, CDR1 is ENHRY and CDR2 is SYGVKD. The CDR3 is CAISEEKAENPEGNYGYTF. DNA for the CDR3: TGTGCCATCAGTGAGGAGAAAGCCGAGAATCCAGAGGGGAACTATGGCTACACCTTC.

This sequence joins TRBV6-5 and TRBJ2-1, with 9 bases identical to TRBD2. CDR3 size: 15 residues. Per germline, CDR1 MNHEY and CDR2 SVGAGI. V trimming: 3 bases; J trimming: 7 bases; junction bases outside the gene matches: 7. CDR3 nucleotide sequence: TGTGCCAGCAGTTATAGAGTAGCGGGAGAGAATGAGCAGTTCTTC. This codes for CASSYRVAGENEQFF.

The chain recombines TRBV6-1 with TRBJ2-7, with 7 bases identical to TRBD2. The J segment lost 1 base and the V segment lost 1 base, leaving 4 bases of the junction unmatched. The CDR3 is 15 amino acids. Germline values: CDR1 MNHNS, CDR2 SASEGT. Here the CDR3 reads CASSEGAGESYEQYV. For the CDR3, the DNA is TGTGCCAGCAGTGAAGGGGCGGGGGAATCCTACGAGCAGTACGTC.